These T cell receptor beta chains were read from a single sample in a study of blood T cell repertoires in COVID-19. Produced via immunoSEQ multiplex PCR; TCRdb's table is partial and in-frame only. The table records 73,000 or so clones, roughly 80% of them present only once. Sequencing used peripheral blood. The source is a man aged 55 to 70 with acute or convalescent COVID-19. Each CDR3 is given with its conserved first and last residue. D genes are given only for firm matches. Size tells how often a clone was seen (once, few, many) or the class of an expanded clone, and some rows leave it out.

cdr3_nt,cdr3_aa,v_call,j_call,clone_size,d_call,cdr3_length
TGCAGTGCTAGTCACGTAATAGACTATGGCTACACCTTC,CSASHVIDYGYTF,TRBV20-1,TRBJ1-2,NA,NA,13
TGTGCCTGGAGTGCGGGACAGGGGACCGCGCAGTACTTC,CAWSAGQGTAQYF,TRBV30,TRBJ2-7,few,TRBD1,13
TGTGCCAGCAGCGACGGTCCGTACAGGGGAGCTAACTATGGCTACACCTTC,CASSDGPYRGANYGYTF,TRBV9,TRBJ1-2,NA,TRBD1,17
TGTGCCACCAGTGATTTTACAGCTTCCTATGGCTACACCTTC,CATSDFTASYGYTF,TRBV24-1,TRBJ1-2,NA,NA,14
TGTGCCAGCAGCCCACGACCCGGGACTAGCGGGAGAAGTAGCGGGGAGCTGTTTTTT,CASSPRPGTSGRSSGELFF,TRBV6-2/TRBV6-3,TRBJ2-2,NA,TRBD2,19
TGTGCCAGCAGTGGGGACAGGGCAGGTCAGCCCCAGCATTTT,CASSGDRAGQPQHF,TRBV2,TRBJ1-5,NA,TRBD1,14
TGTGCCGTCACCGGGACAGGGGAGGGGGAGACCCAGTACTTC,CAVTGTGEGETQYF,TRBV6-6,TRBJ2-5,NA,TRBD1,14
TGTGCCAGCAGCCCTCAGGGTCCTTCTGGGGCCAACGTCCTGACTTTC,CASSPQGPSGANVLTF,TRBV6-2/TRBV6-3,TRBJ2-6,NA,NA,16
TGTGCCAGCAGAGCCAGGGAAAACACCGGGGAGCTGTTTTTT,CASRARENTGELFF,TRBV6-5,TRBJ2-2,NA,NA,14
TGTGCCAGCAGCCCACGAATCGATGGGGACAGGGTGAATTCACCCCTCCACTTT,CASSPRIDGDRVNSPLHF,TRBV11-2,TRBJ1-6,NA,TRBD1,18
TGCGCCAGCAGCTTGGGCCAGGGGGCAACCAATGAGCAGTTCTTC,CASSLGQGATNEQFF,TRBV5-1,TRBJ2-1,NA,TRBD1,15
TGCAGTGCAAGTCCCGGGACTAGGGAACACTACGAGCAGTACTTC,CSASPGTREHYEQYF,TRBV20-1,TRBJ2-7,NA,TRBD2,15
TGCAGCGTTGAAGGCGGGGGCAGAGCCTCGAACACCGGGGAGCTGTTTTTT,CSVEGGGRASNTGELFF,TRBV29-1,TRBJ2-2,NA,NA,17
TGTGCCAGCAGCCTGCGGGGGCAGGGGGCGAACAATGAGCAGTTCTTC,CASSLRGQGANNEQFF,TRBV27,TRBJ2-1,NA,NA,16
TGTGCCAGCAGTGAAGGGTTCGGGATGTCTGGCCCTTTCTTT,CASSEGFGMSGPFF,TRBV6-1,TRBJ1-1,few,NA,14